This entry features one T cell receptor beta chain sequence. The germline gene is not matched at one end of the junction; a read error may be the cause. Germline assignment: CDR1 SSHAT and CDR2 FNYEAQ (reference sequence). This CDR3 has 16 amino acids. The sample is drawn from a study of technical replicates of blood from a few donors. Repertoires were generated with immunoSEQ multiplex PCR, while TCRdb's copy carries only in-frame clones and drops some. The sample gives 76,000 or so clones, 91% of which show up once; 0.25% is in the top ten. This rearrangement joins TRBV7-7 to TRBJ2-2; 12 bases fit TRBD2. This receptor was identified in a human donor in good health. Material: T cells isolated from PBMCs. CDR3: CASSPGLAGGTGELFF. Here the CDR3 DNA reads TGTGCTAGCAGCCCGGGACTAGCGGGTGGAACCGGGGAGCTGTTTTTT.